This TCR beta chain was obtained from a study of blood T cell repertoires in COVID-19 (dated by TCRdb to the early 2020s). Context from the whole study: Collaborator samples came from the United States, Italy and Spain and covered acute and convalescent phases of COVID-19. A de-identified subject ID, COVID-19 status, age in years and sex were almost always included in the sample metadata. The repertoires were made available in a free public database intended to serve as a resource for research on the immune response to SARS-CoV-2. Where available, HLA class I and class II types were taken from metadata supplied by the sample provider and were not determined by assay-based typing. The samples were drawn from two sources: the first 160 participants of the ongoing ImmuneRACE study, and about 1,300 subjects contributed by 6 global collaborators. Subjects who had been exposed to COVID-19, were actively infected with it, or had recovered from it provided the deeply sampled blood TCRbeta repertoires that made up the dataset. The material from the prospective study consisted of cDNA or gDNA derived from T cells, B-cell-depleted T cells, or PBMCs.

The paper's findings and limits, for the study overall: How much clinical and demographic metadata was included differed by source and by participant, and the metadata was provided uncurated.

Turning to this clone: What antigen it recognizes has not been identified. Per-base quality was not reported, and no clone a single base away is much larger than it.

There are 14 amino acids in the CDR3, from cysteine to phenylalanine inclusive. Only CDR3 DNA remains: 42 bases, in frame from the first base. V lost 6 bases and J lost 3 bases; the stretch between them is 13 bases long. Per the germline V gene, WSHSY is the CDR1 and SAAADI is the CDR2. Whole blood was collected in K2EDTA tubes by collaborating institutions according to the institutions' own protocols. For TCRbeta analysis, collaborators shipped samples as frozen whole blood, isolated PBMCs, or DNA extracted from either of those sample types. TCRbeta CDR3 regions were amplified from genomic DNA by means of the immunoSEQ Assay, a bias-controlled multiplex PCR. The source study handled its data this way. Nucleated cell counts per sample were estimated from amplification of reference gene primers within the assay. To quantify the absolute abundance of each unique TCRbeta CDR3 rearrangement, sequence reads were collapsed and filtered. For each sample, productive Simpson clonality was calculated as the square root of Simpson's diversity index across productive rearrangements. Sourced from immuneACCESS, this table was stored by TCRdb with only in-frame sequences that have V and J called. A share of the clones is absent; for the studies checked, an unresolved V gene accounts for under half, and the remainder has no known explanation. The DNA gave D and trimming, while V, J and clone size come from that table. This sample has around 280,000 clones in its table, and approximately 86% of those were observed once. The top ten clonotypes cover around 4.5% of the sample.

Sample: peripheral blood. The receptor chain draws on TRBV10-2 and TRBJ2-3, with the D segment identity uncertain. This receptor was identified in a woman aged 50 to 60 with active or convalescent COVID-19. The bases read TGCGCCAGCAGCTCTTTTTTGAGTACAGATACGCAGTATTTT. Its protein product is CASSSFLSTDTQYF.